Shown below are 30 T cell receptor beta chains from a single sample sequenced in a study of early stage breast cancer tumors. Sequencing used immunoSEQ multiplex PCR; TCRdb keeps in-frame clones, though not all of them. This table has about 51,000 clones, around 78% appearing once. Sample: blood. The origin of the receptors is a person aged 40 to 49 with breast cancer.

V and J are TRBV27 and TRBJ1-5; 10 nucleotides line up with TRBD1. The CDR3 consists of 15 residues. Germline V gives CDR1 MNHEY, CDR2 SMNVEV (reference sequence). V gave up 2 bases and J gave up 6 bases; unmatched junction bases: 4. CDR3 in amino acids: CASSLRGTGVQPQHF. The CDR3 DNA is TGTGCCAGCAGTTTACGGGGGACAGGGGTTCAGCCCCAGCATTTT.

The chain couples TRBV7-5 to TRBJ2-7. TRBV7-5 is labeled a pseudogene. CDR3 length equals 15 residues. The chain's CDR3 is CASSWWDDGTYEQYF. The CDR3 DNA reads TGTGCCAGCAGCTGGTGGGACGATGGGACGTACGAGCAGTACTTC.

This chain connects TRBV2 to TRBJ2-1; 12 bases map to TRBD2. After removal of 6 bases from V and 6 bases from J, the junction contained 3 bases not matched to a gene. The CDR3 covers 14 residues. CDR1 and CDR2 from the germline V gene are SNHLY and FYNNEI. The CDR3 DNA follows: TGTGCCAGCAGGGCGACTAGCGGGGGCAATGAGCAGTTCTTC. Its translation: CASRATSGGNEQFF.

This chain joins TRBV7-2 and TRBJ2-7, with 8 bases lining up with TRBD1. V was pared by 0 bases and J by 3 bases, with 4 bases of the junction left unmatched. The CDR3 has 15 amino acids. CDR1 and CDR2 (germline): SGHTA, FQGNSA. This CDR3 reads CASSLAQGGHYEQYF. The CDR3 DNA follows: TGTGCCAGCAGCTTAGCACAGGGGGGACACTACGAGCAGTACTTC.

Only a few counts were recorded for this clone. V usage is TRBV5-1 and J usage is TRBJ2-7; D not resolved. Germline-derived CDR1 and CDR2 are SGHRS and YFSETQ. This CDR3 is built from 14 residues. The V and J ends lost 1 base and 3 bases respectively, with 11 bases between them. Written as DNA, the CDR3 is TGCGCCAGCAGCTTGATGGGCCCGGACTACGAGCAGTACTTC. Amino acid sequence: CASSLMGPDYEQYF.

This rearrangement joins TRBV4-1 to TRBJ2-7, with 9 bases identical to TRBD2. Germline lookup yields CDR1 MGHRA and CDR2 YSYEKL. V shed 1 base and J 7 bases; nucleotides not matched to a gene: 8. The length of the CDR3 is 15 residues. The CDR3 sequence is CASSQVASGAGEQYF. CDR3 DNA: TGCGCCAGCAGCCAAGTGGCTAGCGGGGCGGGTGAGCAGTACTTC.

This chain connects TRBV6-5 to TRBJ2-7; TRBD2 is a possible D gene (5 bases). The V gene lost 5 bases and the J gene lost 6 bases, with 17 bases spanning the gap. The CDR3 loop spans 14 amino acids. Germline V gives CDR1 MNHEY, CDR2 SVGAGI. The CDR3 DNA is TGTGCCAGCAGTGAAAACTCCGAGGGCGCCGAGCAGTACTTC. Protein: CASSENSEGAEQYF.

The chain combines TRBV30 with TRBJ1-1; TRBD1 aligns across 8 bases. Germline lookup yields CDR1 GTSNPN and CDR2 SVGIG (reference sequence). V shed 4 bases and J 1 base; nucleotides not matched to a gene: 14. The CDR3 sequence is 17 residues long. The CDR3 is CAWNKTPGGIANTEAFF. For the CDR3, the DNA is TGTGCCTGGAACAAAACCCCAGGGGGCATAGCGAACACTGAAGCTTTCTTT.

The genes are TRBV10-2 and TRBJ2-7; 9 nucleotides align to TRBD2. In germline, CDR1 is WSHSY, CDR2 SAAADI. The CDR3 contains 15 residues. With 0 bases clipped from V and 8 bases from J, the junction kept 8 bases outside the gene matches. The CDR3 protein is CASSESLAGEKKQYF. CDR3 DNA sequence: TGCGCCAGCAGTGAGTCTTTAGCGGGAGAAAAAAAGCAGTACTTC.

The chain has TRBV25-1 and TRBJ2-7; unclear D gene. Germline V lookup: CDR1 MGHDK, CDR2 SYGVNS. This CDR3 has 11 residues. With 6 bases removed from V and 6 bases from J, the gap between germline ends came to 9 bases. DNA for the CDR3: TGTGCCAGCAGGGCCCGGGCCGAGCAGTACTTC. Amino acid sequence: CASRARAEQYF.

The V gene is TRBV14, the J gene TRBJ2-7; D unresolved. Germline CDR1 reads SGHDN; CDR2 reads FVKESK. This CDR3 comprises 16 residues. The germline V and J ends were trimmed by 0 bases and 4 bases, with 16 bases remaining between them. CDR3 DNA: TGTGCCAGCAGCCAAGATGGTACAGTCCCCCTGTACGAGCAGTACTTC. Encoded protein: CASSQDGTVPLYEQYF.

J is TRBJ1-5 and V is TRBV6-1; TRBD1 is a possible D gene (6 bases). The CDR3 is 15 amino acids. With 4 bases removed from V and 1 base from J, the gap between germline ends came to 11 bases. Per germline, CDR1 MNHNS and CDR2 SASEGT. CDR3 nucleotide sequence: TGTGCCAGCAGTGTAGGGGGTACCAGCAATCAGCCCCAGCATTTT. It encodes CASSVGGTSNQPQHF.

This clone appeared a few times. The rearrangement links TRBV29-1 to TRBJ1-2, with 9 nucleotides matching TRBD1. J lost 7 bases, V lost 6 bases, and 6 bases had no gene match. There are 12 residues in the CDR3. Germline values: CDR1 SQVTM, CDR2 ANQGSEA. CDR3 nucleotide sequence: TGCAGCGTGACCGGGACAGGGTTTGGCTACACCTTC. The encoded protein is CSVTGTGFGYTF. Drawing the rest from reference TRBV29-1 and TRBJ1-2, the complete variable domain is SAVISQKPSRDICQRGTSLTIQCQVDSQVTMMFWYRQQPGQSLTLIATANQGSEATYESGFVIDKFPISRPNLTFSTLTVSNMSPEDSSIYLCSVTGTGFGYTFGSGTRLTVV.

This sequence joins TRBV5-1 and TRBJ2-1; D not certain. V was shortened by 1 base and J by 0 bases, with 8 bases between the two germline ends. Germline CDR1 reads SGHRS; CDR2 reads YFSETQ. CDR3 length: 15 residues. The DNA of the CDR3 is TGCGCCAGCAGCTTGCAGAGTGTCTCCTACAATGAGCAGTTCTTC. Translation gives CASSLQSVSYNEQFF.

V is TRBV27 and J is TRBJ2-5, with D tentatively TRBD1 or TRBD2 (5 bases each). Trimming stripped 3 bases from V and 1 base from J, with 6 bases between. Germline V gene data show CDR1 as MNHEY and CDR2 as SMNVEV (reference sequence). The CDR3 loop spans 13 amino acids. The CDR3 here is CASSFGGQETQYF. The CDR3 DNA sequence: TGTGCCAGCAGTTTTGGGGGCCAAGAGACCCAGTACTTC.

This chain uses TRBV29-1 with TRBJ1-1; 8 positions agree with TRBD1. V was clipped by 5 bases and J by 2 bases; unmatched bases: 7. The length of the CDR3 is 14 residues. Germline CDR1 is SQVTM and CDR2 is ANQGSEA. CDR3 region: CSVTRTGINTEAFF. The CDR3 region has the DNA TGCAGCGTTACCCGGACAGGGATAAACACTGAAGCTTTCTTT. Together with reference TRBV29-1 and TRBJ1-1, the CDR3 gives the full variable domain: SAVISQKPSRDICQRGTSLTIQCQVDSQVTMMFWYRQQPGQSLTLIATANQGSEATYESGFVIDKFPISRPNLTFSTLTVSNMSPEDSSIYLCSVTRTGINTEAFFGQGTRLTVV.

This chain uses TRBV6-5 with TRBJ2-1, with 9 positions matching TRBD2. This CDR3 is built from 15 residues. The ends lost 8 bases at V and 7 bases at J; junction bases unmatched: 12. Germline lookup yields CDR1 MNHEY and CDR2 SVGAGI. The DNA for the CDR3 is TGTGCCAGCGCTGGACTAGCGAGGGGGAGGAATGAGCAGTTCTTC. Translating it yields CASAGLARGRNEQFF.

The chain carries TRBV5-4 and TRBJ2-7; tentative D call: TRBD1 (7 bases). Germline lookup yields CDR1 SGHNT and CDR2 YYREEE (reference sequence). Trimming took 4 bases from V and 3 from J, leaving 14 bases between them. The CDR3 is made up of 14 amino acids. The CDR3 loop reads CASSDRQGGYEQYF. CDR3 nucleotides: TGTGCCAGCAGCGATCGACAGGGAGGCTACGAGCAGTACTTC.

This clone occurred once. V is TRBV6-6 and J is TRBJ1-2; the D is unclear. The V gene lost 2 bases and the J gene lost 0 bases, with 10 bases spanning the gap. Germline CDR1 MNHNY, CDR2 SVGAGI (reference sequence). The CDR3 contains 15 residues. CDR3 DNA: TGTGCCAGCAGTTACGAGGACGGTGCTAACTATGGCTACACCTTC. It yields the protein CASSYEDGANYGYTF.

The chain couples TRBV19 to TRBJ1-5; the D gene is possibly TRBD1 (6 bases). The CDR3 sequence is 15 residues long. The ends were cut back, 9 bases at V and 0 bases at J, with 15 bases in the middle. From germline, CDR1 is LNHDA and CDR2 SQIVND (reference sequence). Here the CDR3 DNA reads TGTGCCAGCCGCGACAGGATTTATAGCAATCAGCCCCAGCATTTT. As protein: CASRDRIYSNQPQHF.

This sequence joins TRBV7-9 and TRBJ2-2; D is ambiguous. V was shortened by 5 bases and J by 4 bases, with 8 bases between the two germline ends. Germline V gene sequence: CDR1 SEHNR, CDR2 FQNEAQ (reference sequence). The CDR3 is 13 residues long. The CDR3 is CASSPTTTGELFF. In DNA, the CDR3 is TGTGCCAGCAGCCCAACTACCACCGGGGAGCTGTTTTTT.

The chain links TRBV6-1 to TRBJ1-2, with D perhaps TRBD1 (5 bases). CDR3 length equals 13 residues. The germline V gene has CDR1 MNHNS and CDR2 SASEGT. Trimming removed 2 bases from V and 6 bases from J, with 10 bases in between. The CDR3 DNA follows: TGTGCCAGCAGTGAATTTGCGGGGGATGGCTACACCTTC. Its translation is CASSEFAGDGYTF.

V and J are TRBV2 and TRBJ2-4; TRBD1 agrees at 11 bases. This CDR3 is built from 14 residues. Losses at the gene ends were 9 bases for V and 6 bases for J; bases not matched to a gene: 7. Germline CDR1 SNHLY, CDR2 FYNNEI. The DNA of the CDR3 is TGTGCCAGTCGTACCGGGACAGGGGGAAACATTCAGTACTTC. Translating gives CASRTGTGGNIQYF. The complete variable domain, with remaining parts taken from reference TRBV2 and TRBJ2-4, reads EPEVTQTPSHQVTQMGQEVILRCVPISNHLYFYWYRQILGQKVEFLVSFYNNEISEKSEIFDDQFSVERPDGSNFTLKIRSTKLEDSAMYFCASRTGTGGNIQYFGAGTRLSVL.

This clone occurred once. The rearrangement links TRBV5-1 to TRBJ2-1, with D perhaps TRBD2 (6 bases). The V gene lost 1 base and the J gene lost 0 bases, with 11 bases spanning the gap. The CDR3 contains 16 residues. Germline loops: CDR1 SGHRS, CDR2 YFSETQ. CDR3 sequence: CASSLTSLGSYNEQFF. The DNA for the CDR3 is TGCGCCAGCAGCTTGACTAGCTTGGGCTCCTACAATGAGCAGTTCTTC. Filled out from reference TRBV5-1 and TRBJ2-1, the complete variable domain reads KAGVTQTPRYLIKTRGQQVTLSCSPISGHRSVSWYQQTPGQGLQFLFEYFSETQRNKGNFPGRFSGRQFSNSRSEMNVSTLELGDSALYLCASSLTSLGSYNEQFFGPGTRLTVL.

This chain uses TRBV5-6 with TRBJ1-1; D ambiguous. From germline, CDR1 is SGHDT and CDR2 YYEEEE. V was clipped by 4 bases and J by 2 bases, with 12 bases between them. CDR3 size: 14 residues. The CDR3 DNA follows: TGTGCCAGCAGCGTGGTGTACAGTAACACTGAAGCTTTCTTT. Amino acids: CASSVVYSNTEAFF. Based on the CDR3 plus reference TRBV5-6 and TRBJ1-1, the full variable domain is DAGVTQSPTHLIKTRGQQVTLRCSPKSGHDTVSWYQQALGQGPQFIFQYYEEEERQRGNFPDRFSGHQFPNYSSELNVNALLLGDSALYLCASSVVYSNTEAFFGQGTRLTVV.

CDR3 in amino acids: CASSLQGGYNEQFF. The CDR3 nucleotides read TGCGCCAGCAGCTTGCAGGGGGGCTACAATGAGCAGTTCTTC. The rearrangement joins TRBV5-1 to TRBJ2-1, with a possible D match to TRBD1 (7 bases). V shed 1 base and J shed 3 bases, with 8 bases lying between them. The V gene's germline CDR1 is SGHRS and CDR2 YFSETQ. CDR3 length: 14 residues.

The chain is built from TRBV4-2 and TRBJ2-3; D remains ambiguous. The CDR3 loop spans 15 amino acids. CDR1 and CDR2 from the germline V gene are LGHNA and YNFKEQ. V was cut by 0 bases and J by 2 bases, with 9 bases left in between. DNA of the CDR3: TGTGCCAGCAGCCAAGAGGCCAGGAACACAGATACGCAGTATTTT. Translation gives CASSQEARNTDTQYF.

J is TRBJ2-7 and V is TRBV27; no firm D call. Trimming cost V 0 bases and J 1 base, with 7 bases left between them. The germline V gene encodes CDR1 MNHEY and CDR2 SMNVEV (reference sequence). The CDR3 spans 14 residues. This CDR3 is CASSLSTVSYEQYF. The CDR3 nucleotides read TGTGCCAGCAGTTTATCCACAGTGTCCTACGAGCAGTACTTC.

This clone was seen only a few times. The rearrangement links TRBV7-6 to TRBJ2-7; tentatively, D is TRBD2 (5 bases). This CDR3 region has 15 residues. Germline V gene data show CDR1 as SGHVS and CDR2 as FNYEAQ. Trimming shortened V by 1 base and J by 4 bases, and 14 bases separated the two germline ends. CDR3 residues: CASSLDPAVGYEQYF. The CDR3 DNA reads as TGTGCCAGCAGCTTAGACCCAGCGGTAGGGTACGAGCAGTACTTC.

The CDR3, as DNA: TGCGCCAGCAGCCAAGTGAGACTAGCGGGAGGCCCGAACACCGGGGAGCTGTTTTTT. Its protein is CASSQVRLAGGPNTGELFF. The gene calls are TRBV4-1 and TRBJ2-2, with 13 nucleotides matching TRBD2. Germline CDR1 and CDR2: MGHRA and YSYEKL. J lost 0 bases, V lost 1 base, and 5 bases had no gene match. This CDR3 has 19 amino acids.